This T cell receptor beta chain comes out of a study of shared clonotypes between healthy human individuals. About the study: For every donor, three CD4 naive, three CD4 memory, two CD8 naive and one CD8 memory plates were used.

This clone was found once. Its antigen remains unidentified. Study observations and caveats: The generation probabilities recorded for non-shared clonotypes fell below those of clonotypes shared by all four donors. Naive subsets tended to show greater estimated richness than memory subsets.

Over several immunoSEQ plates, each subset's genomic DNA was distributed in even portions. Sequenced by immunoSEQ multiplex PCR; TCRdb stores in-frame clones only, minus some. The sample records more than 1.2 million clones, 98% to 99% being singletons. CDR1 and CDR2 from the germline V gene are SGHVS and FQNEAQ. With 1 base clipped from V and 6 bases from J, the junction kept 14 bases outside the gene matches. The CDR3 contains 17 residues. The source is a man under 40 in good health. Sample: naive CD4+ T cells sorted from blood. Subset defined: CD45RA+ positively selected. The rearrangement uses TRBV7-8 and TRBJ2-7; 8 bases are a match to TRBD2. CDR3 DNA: TGTGCCAGCAGCTTAGGTGGGACTAGTCTTTCTTTTCGCGAGCAGTACTTC. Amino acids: CASSLGGTSLSFREQYF.